The entry below gives a single TCR beta chain sequence along with its context. Its antigen is undetermined. Primers for the PCR totalled 60 Vbeta and 13 Jbeta. Measured with immunoSEQ multiplex PCR; TCRdb has only the in-frame clones, and not every one. In the table there are some 190,000 clones, roughly 85% of which are singletons. This record comes from a study of cytomegalovirus exposure and HLA in healthy donors. Whole-study context: An early release of data contained tens of millions of unique TCRs, which came from HLA-typed donors. Regarding the study as a whole: In an earlier analysis, productive rearrangement rates for most beta V segments clustered near 87% or 30%. In a later analysis, TCR beta V- and J-gene trimming was associated with a missense DCLRE1C variant.

Germline-derived CDR1 and CDR2 are MDHEN and SYDVKM. There are 14 residues in the CDR3. V was trimmed by 4 bases and J by 3 bases, leaving 12 bases between them. The source of this sequence is a boy aged 2 to 10 in good health and CMV-seronegative. Sequencing was performed on PBMCs. The chain recombines TRBV28 with TRBJ1-1; a possible D gene is TRBD1 (5 bases). The CDR3 region has the DNA TGTGCCAGCAGTTACCAGGGAGGGTACACTGAAGCTTTCTTT. Translated: CASSYQGGYTEAFF.